Following are 14 T cell receptor beta chains from one sample sequenced in a study of CD8 T cells in ankylosing spondylitis. TCRdb reprocessed the 5' RACE reads via MiXCR and lists one record per CDR3 protein. The repertoire holds roughly 240,000 distinct CDR3 sequences, with 32% as singletons. Specimen: blood, either unsorted or a sorted T cell fraction (not recorded which). These receptors were obtained from a male donor with ankylosing spondylitis or in good health (not recorded which).

CDR3 sequence (DNA): TGCGCCAGCAGCTTGGTTGTAGCGGGGGGGCCCGGCACAGATACGCAGTATTTT. As protein: CASSLVVAGGPGTDTQYF. The rearrangement uses TRBV5-1 and TRBJ2-3, with 11 bases that match TRBD2. With V trimmed by 0 bases and J by 1 base, 7 bases remained unmatched. The germline V gene has CDR1 SGHRS and CDR2 YFSETQ. The CDR3 has 18 residues.

The rearrangement joins TRBV6-2 or TRBV6-3 to TRBJ2-5; D not resolved. V dropped 2 bases and J dropped 0 bases, with 13 bases sitting between them. The length of the CDR3 is 16 residues. Germline CDR1 MNHEY, CDR2 SVGEGT. The CDR3 here is CASSYRPIPYQETQYF. The CDR3 region has the DNA TGTGCCAGCAGTTACCGACCTATACCGTACCAAGAGACCCAGTACTTC.

This clonotype has a single count. CDR3 DNA sequence: TGTGCCAGCAGTCTAGGACAGGGGCTGTACAATGAGCAGTTCTTC. Translated, it gives CASSLGQGLYNEQFF. The chain employs TRBV28 and TRBJ2-1; TRBD1 matches 9 bases. The germline V gene encodes CDR1 MDHEN and CDR2 SYDVKM. V lost 5 bases, J lost 4 bases, and 6 bases stayed unmatched. The CDR3 is 15 amino acids.

The chain couples TRBV20-1 to TRBJ2-7; 10 nucleotides line up with TRBD2. The germline V gene encodes CDR1 DFQATT and CDR2 SNEGSKA (reference sequence). The CDR3 spans 14 residues. J gave up 6 bases and V 0 bases, and 5 bases lay outside the gene matches. DNA for the CDR3: TGCAGTGCTAGAGAGGGTAGCGGGGGGCGCGAGCAGTACTTC. As protein: CSAREGSGGREQYF.

This clonotype was seen a few times. The chain links TRBV20-1 to TRBJ2-7; 9 bases map to TRBD2. The V gene end was trimmed by 3 bases and the J gene end by 3 bases; junction bases not matched to a gene: 6. The CDR3 sequence is 14 residues long. Germline CDR1 is DFQATT and CDR2 is SNEGSKA (reference sequence). The CDR3 DNA follows: TGCAGTGCTAGTCTAGCGGGGCCCAGCTACGAGCAGTACTTC. This codes for CSASLAGPSYEQYF.

The chain carries TRBV29-1 and TRBJ2-7; D is ambiguous. V lost 7 bases, J lost 1 base, and 8 bases lay in between. The CDR3 is made up of 11 amino acids. The germline CDR1 and CDR2 sequences are SQVTM and ANQGSEA. Written as DNA, the CDR3 is TGCAGCGCCACCTCGTCCTACGAGCAGTACTTC. Translated, it gives CSATSSYEQYF.

This chain links TRBV7-8 with TRBJ2-5; unclear D gene. In germline, CDR1 is SGHVS, CDR2 FQNEAQ. The ends were cut back, 5 bases at V and 2 bases at J, with 12 bases in the middle. CDR3 length equals 14 residues. The CDR3, as DNA: TGTGCCAGCAGCCCGTCGGGCAGGCAAGAGACCCAGTACTTC. As protein: CASSPSGRQETQYF. The full variable domain, rest sourced from reference TRBV7-8 and TRBJ2-5, is GAGVSQSPRYKVAKRGQDVALRCDPISGHVSLFWYQQALGQGPEFLTYFQNEAQLDKSGLPSDRFFAERPEGSVSTLKIQRTQQEDSAVYLCASSPSGRQETQYFGPGTRLLVL.

This clonotype was counted a few times. CDR3 DNA sequence: TGTGCCAGCAGCTTCGAAGCGGCCGCGAACAATGAGCAGTTCTTC. Protein: CASSFEAAANNEQFF. The V and J genes are TRBV27 and TRBJ2-1; D may be TRBD2 (5 bases). This CDR3 is 15 amino acids long. The V end lost 6 bases, the J end lost 5 bases, and 17 bases lay between the germline ends. Germline V gene lookup returns CDR1 MNHEY and CDR2 SMNVEV (reference sequence).

As regards this clonotype: One end of the junction does not line up with germline, which may come from a read error. This chain joins TRBV2 and TRBJ2-7; TRBD2 might be the D (6 bases). CDR3 length: 11 residues. Germline CDR1 SNHLY, CDR2 FYNNEI. CDR3 DNA: TGTGCCGGAAGCGGGCTAGTCCCCTTAAGCTTC. This sequence encodes CAGSGLVPLSF. The full variable domain, rest sourced from reference TRBV2 and TRBJ2-7, is EPEVTQTPSHQVTQMGQEVILRCVPISNHLYFYWYRQILGQKVEFLVSFYNNEISEKSEIFDDQFSVERPDGSNFTLKIRSTKLEDSAMYFCAGSGLVPLSFGPGTRLTVT.

V and J are TRBV7-8 and TRBJ2-1; D possibly matches TRBD1 or TRBD2 (5 bases each). V was cut by 3 bases and J by 6 bases, with 15 bases left in between. Germline assignment: CDR1 SGHVS and CDR2 FQNEAQ. The CDR3 has 15 residues. The CDR3 bases are TGTGCCAGCAGCTTGGGACCCATAGCCAGCAATGAGCAGTTCTTC. The encoded protein is CASSLGPIASNEQFF. The complete variable domain, with remaining parts taken from reference TRBV7-8 and TRBJ2-1, reads GAGVSQSPRYKVAKRGQDVALRCDPISGHVSLFWYQQALGQGPEFLTYFQNEAQLDKSGLPSDRFFAERPEGSVSTLKIQRTQQEDSAVYLCASSLGPIASNEQFFGPGTRLTVL.

This clonotype came up a few times. The gene calls are TRBV5-1 and TRBJ1-1, with 7 bases identical to TRBD1. The V gene's germline CDR1 is SGHRS and CDR2 YFSETQ. The CDR3 has 12 amino acids. J gave up 11 bases and V 4 bases, and 8 bases lay outside the gene matches. CDR3: CASSPGQFEAFF. The CDR3 DNA is TGCGCCAGCAGCCCGGGACAGTTTGAGGCTTTCTTT.

The rearrangement links TRBV20-1 to TRBJ2-3; no definite D call. Looked up from germline, CDR1 is DFQATT and CDR2 is SNEGSKA (reference sequence). The V end was cut by 2 bases, the J end by 0 bases, with 6 bases between. The CDR3 is 13 residues long. CDR3: CSARLKSTDTQYF. DNA for the CDR3: TGCAGTGCTAGACTAAAAAGCACAGATACGCAGTATTTT.

The chain carries TRBV7-9 and TRBJ2-5, with TRBD1 matching 7 bases. The V gene's germline CDR1 is SEHNR and CDR2 FQNEAQ (reference sequence). This CDR3 contains 14 residues. V trimming: 7 bases; J trimming: 3 bases; junction bases outside the gene matches: 8. CDR3 DNA sequence: TGTGCCAGCATCCAGACCGGGACAGAAGAGACCCAGTACTTC. Its translation: CASIQTGTEETQYF.

This clonotype turned up a few times. The rearrangement links TRBV20-1 to TRBJ2-2; weak D call: TRBD2 (6 bases). There are 15 residues in the CDR3. Germline V gene data show CDR1 as DFQATT and CDR2 as SNEGSKA (reference sequence). The V and J ends lost 3 bases and 3 bases respectively, with 14 bases between them. The chain's CDR3 is CSARDGTFYTGELFF. CDR3 nucleotide sequence: TGCAGTGCTAGGGACGGGACTTTCTACACCGGGGAGCTGTTTTTT.